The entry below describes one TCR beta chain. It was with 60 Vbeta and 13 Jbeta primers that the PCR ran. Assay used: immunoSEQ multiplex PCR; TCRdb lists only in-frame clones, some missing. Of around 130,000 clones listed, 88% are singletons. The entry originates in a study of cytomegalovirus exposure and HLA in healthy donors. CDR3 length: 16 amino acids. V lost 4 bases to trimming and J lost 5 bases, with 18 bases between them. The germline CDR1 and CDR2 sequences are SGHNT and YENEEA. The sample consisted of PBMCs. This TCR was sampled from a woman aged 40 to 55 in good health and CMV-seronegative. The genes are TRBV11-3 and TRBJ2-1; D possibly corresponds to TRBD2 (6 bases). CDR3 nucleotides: TGTGCCAGCAGCTACGCCGGGACTGGTATAAACAATGAGCAGTTCTTC. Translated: CASSYAGTGINNEQFF.